This T cell receptor (beta chain) was captured by sequencing in a study of cytomegalovirus exposure and HLA in healthy donors. Overall study results and limits: The authors excluded some V segments, including TRBV6-2 and TRBV6-3, as indistinguishable. A later analysis reportedly identified an Asian-associated ancestry cluster as carrying fewer N-insertions than the approximately 670-donor mean.

About this clone: Its antigen remains unidentified.

CDR3 length equals 14 residues. V was pared by 3 bases and J by 6 bases, with 9 bases between. Per germline, CDR1 SEHNR and CDR2 FQNEAQ (reference sequence). PCR employed 60 Vbeta and 13 Jbeta primers. Data came from immunoSEQ multiplex PCR; TCRdb stores just in-frame clones and leaves some out. This sample's table has about 160,000 clones. The chain is built from TRBV7-9 and TRBJ1-6, with TRBD1 as a possible D gene (5 bases). The sequencing sample was made of PBMCs. The origin of this receptor is a woman in her fifties or sixties in good health and CMV-seronegative. CDR3 bases: TGTGCCAGCAGCTTCCTGACAGTTAATTCACCCCTCCACTTT. It is translated as CASSFLTVNSPLHF.